These 22 T cell receptor beta chains share one sample of origin, sequenced in a study of blood T cell repertoires in COVID-19. Clones were sequenced by immunoSEQ multiplex PCR, and TCRdb holds only the in-frame ones, with some missing. The sample lists hundreds of thousands of clones, 75% to 90% occurring once. The sequenced material came from PBMCs or T cells enriched from blood (not recorded which). The receptors shown here come from a woman in her thirties or forties who had recovered from COVID-19.

This rearrangement joins TRBV12-3 or TRBV12-4 to TRBJ2-7, with D maybe TRBD2 (6 bases). With 4 bases removed from V and 0 bases from J, the gap between germline ends came to 7 bases. CDR3 length equals 13 residues. The CDR3 DNA is TGTGCCAGCAGTTCGGACTACTCCTACGAGCAGTACTTC. Its protein product is CASSSDYSYEQYF.

The J gene is TRBJ2-7, the V gene TRBV5-4, with D perhaps TRBD2 (6 bases). CDR1 is SGHNT and CDR2 is YYREEE in the germline V gene (reference sequence). CDR3 length equals 14 residues. V lost 4 bases and J lost 7, with 18 bases in between. This CDR3 is CASSGTPTIREQYF. CDR3 nucleotide sequence: TGTGCCAGCAGCGGGACTCCGACTATTAGGGAGCAGTACTTC.

The chain couples TRBV29-1 to TRBJ1-2; D is possibly TRBD1 (5 bases). The CDR3 has 12 residues. Germline CDR1 is SQVTM and CDR2 is ANQGSEA. V shed 2 bases and J shed 4 bases, with 8 bases lying between them. The CDR3 DNA reads as TGCAGCGTTGAACAGGGATCCTATGGCTACACCTTC. This translates into CSVEQGSYGYTF. Filled out from reference TRBV29-1 and TRBJ1-2, the complete variable domain reads SAVISQKPSRDICQRGTSLTIQCQVDSQVTMMFWYRQQPGQSLTLIATANQGSEATYESGFVIDKFPISRPNLTFSTLTVSNMSPEDSSIYLCSVEQGSYGYTFGSGTRLTVV.

CDR3 in DNA: TGTGCCAGCAGCGTCGAGGGCCTCTATGGCTACACCTTC. Protein: CASSVEGLYGYTF. This rearrangement joins TRBV9 to TRBJ1-2; D ambiguous. V dropped 2 bases and J dropped 4 bases, with 9 bases sitting between them. The germline V gene encodes CDR1 SGDLS and CDR2 YYNGEE. The CDR3 has 13 amino acids. Filled out from reference TRBV9 and TRBJ1-2, the complete variable domain reads DSGVTQTPKHLITATGQRVTLRCSPRSGDLSVYWYQQSLDQGLQFLIQYYNGEERAKGNILERFSAQQFPDLHSELNLSSLELGDSALYFCASSVEGLYGYTFGSGTRLTVV.

The chain recombines TRBV6-5 with TRBJ2-7; 7 bases line up with TRBD1. The CDR3 sequence is 15 residues long. CDR1 is MNHEY, CDR2 SVGAGI, per germline. Trimming removed 5 bases from V and 1 base from J; junction bases left unmatched: 8. This CDR3 reads CASSITGTASYEQYF. In DNA, the CDR3 is TGTGCCAGCAGTATAACCGGGACAGCATCCTACGAGCAGTACTTC.

V usage is TRBV30 and J usage is TRBJ1-5; D is unresolved. Germline V gene data show CDR1 as GTSNPN and CDR2 as SVGIG (reference sequence). The CDR3 spans 14 residues. The V end was cut by 3 bases, the J end by 1 base, with 10 bases between. The CDR3 DNA sequence: TGTGCCTGGAGCGAGGGCTCAAGCAATCAGCCCCAGCATTTT. Amino acid sequence: CAWSEGSSNQPQHF.

V and J are TRBV7-9 and TRBJ1-2; D ambiguous. Looked up from germline, CDR1 is SEHNR and CDR2 is FQNEAQ (reference sequence). The CDR3 is 17 residues long. Trimming removed 3 bases from V and 6 bases from J, with 23 bases in between. Written as DNA, the CDR3 is TGTGCCAGCAGCTTTCCCGGGATAGAGGGAGGTCGAAATGGCTACACCTTC. This codes for CASSFPGIEGGRNGYTF.

This sequence joins TRBV24-1 and TRBJ2-2; possible D gene TRBD2, 5 bases. The CDR3 has 15 residues. Trimming stripped 2 bases from V and 7 bases from J, with 13 bases between. CDR1 and CDR2 from the germline V gene are KGHDR and SFDVKD. The CDR3 coding sequence is TGTGCCACCAGTGATTCGCGCCGAGGGAACGGGGAGCTGTTTTTT. Translation gives CATSDSRRGNGELFF.

The gene calls are TRBV6-2 or TRBV6-3 and TRBJ2-6; TRBD2 matches 7 bases. V gave up 5 bases and J gave up 4 bases; unmatched junction bases: 11. In germline, CDR1 is MNHEY, CDR2 SVGEGT. The CDR3 runs to 17 residues. The CDR3 DNA is TGTGCCAGCAGTCCCGGGACCCTCGGGAGGGGGGCCAACGTCCTGACTTTC. Its protein is CASSPGTLGRGANVLTF.

This clone was observed a single time. V gene TRBV2 combines with J gene TRBJ2-2, with TRBD1 as a possible D gene (5 bases). The CDR3 runs 13 residues. Germline-derived CDR1 and CDR2 are SNHLY and FYNNEI. V was shortened by 6 bases and J by 8 bases, with 13 bases between the two germline ends. For the CDR3, the DNA is TGTGCCAGCAGACAGGATCGAACTGGGGAGCTGTTTTTT. The encoded protein is CASRQDRTGELFF.

The gene calls are TRBV28 and TRBJ2-5; D might be TRBD1 (6 bases). Germline CDR1 is MDHEN and CDR2 is SYDVKM. The CDR3 totals 14 residues. V gave up 5 bases and J gave up 5 bases, with 15 bases separating them. CDR3 in amino acids: CASSTNTGLETQYF. The CDR3 region has the DNA TGTGCCAGCAGTACCAACACAGGGTTGGAGACCCAGTACTTC.

In its sample, this clone was seen once. The chain uses TRBV7-6 and TRBJ2-5; no definite D call. The CDR3 has 11 residues. Trimming removed 5 bases from V and 1 base from J, with 2 bases in between. The germline V gene has CDR1 SGHVS and CDR2 FNYEAQ. This CDR3 is CASSLQETQYF. As DNA, the CDR3 is TGTGCCAGCAGCCTCCAAGAGACCCAGTACTTC.

V usage is TRBV18 and J usage is TRBJ2-3, with 10 bases matching TRBD1. The CDR3 is made up of 15 amino acids. Trimming at V came to 2 bases and at J to 1 base, leaving 0 bases not matched to a gene. Germline CDR1 and CDR2: KGHSH and LQKENI. CDR3 DNA sequence: TGTGCCAGCTCACCAGGGACAGGGGGCACAGATACGCAGTATTTT. Encoded protein: CASSPGTGGTDTQYF.

V gene TRBV10-2 combines with J gene TRBJ1-1; TRBD1 is a possible D gene (6 bases). This CDR3 spans 16 amino acids. CDR1 WSHSY and CDR2 SAAADI come from the germline V gene. The V end was cut by 1 base, the J end by 5 bases, with 17 bases between. CDR3 bases: TGCGCCAGCAGTGAGTACAGGGTGGGGATTGTTACTGAAGCTTTCTTT. This translates into CASSEYRVGIVTEAFF.

The CDR3 loop is CASRGTGGGYGYTF. CDR3 bases: TGTGCCAGCAGAGGGACAGGGGGAGGCTATGGCTACACCTTC. The chain couples TRBV5-6 to TRBJ1-2, with 11 positions matching TRBD1. From germline, CDR1 is SGHDT and CDR2 YYEEEE. This CDR3 comprises 14 residues. J was trimmed by 4 bases and V by 5 bases; bases with no gene match: 4.

The chain links TRBV18 to TRBJ1-4, with 8 bases matching TRBD1. Per germline, CDR1 KGHSH and CDR2 LQKENI. The junction had 9 bases not matched to a gene; V was cut back by 5 bases and J by 7 bases. This CDR3 comprises 15 residues. The CDR3 reads CASSTTGDASEKLFF. The CDR3 region has the DNA TGTGCCAGCTCAACGACAGGGGACGCCAGTGAAAAACTGTTTTTT.

The J gene is TRBJ2-2, the V gene TRBV7-3, with TRBD1 matching 11 bases. This CDR3 spans 16 amino acids. Trimming removed 5 bases from V and 4 bases from J; junction bases left unmatched: 6. Germline V gene data show CDR1 as SGHTA and CDR2 as FQGTGA. CDR3 sequence reads: CASSPSGTGGTGELFF. CDR3 bases: TGTGCCAGCAGCCCCTCTGGGACAGGGGGCACCGGGGAGCTGTTTTTT.

This chain joins TRBV6-2 or TRBV6-3 and TRBJ2-7, with 10 bases aligning to TRBD1. There are 17 residues in the CDR3. The V segment lost 4 bases and the J segment 5 bases; nucleotides outside the gene matches: 14. Germline CDR1 reads MNHEY; CDR2 reads SVGEGT. The chain's CDR3 is CASSSTSVTGGGNEQYF. The CDR3 nucleotides read TGTGCCAGCAGTTCCACCTCCGTGACAGGGGGCGGTAACGAGCAGTACTTC.

This chain joins TRBV19 and TRBJ2-6; D is perhaps TRBD1 (6 bases). Trimming pared 6 bases from V and 0 bases from J, leaving 15 bases between. Germline CDR1 LNHDA, CDR2 SQIVND (reference sequence). The CDR3 sequence is 17 residues long. CDR3 nucleotide sequence: TGTGCCAGTAGCCCAACACAGGGCGACTCTGGGGCCAACGTCCTGACTTTC. Amino acids: CASSPTQGDSGANVLTF.

The chain carries TRBV7-3 and TRBJ2-7, with D perhaps matching TRBD2 (6 bases). Germline CDR1 reads SGHTA; CDR2 reads FQGTGA. This CDR3 region has 14 residues. Deletions cut 6 bases from V and 3 bases from J, with 15 bases between. The CDR3 region has the DNA TGTGCCAGCAGGCGCCCGGGAGCAGACTACGAGCAGTACTTC. It encodes CASRRPGADYEQYF.

This clone was recorded once. V usage is TRBV11-3 and J usage is TRBJ2-2, with TRBD2 matching 7 bases. Germline V gene data show CDR1 as SGHNT and CDR2 as YENEEA. The CDR3 contains 16 residues. Losses at the gene ends were 6 bases for V and 5 bases for J; bases not matched to a gene: 12. Here the CDR3 reads CASSPAGGRRTGELFF. CDR3 DNA: TGTGCCAGCAGTCCCGCGGGCGGGAGACGGACCGGGGAGCTGTTTTTT.

This chain links TRBV7-8 with TRBJ2-1, with a weak D call TRBD2 (6 bases). The V end lost 3 bases, the J end lost 0 bases, and 18 bases lay between the germline ends. CDR1 is SGHVS and CDR2 is FQNEAQ in the germline V gene. The CDR3 sequence is 18 residues long. The CDR3 reads CASSLLASAPSSYNEQFF. In nucleotides, the CDR3 is TGTGCCAGCAGCTTGCTCGCTAGCGCCCCGAGCTCCTACAATGAGCAGTTCTTC.